This T cell receptor beta chain was retrieved from a study of post-analysis software for immune sequencing data. Points from the study as a whole: About five TRBV segments were more frequent in patients than controls; TRBV5-6, TRBV5-1 and TRBV20-1 belonged to this group. Same-batch samples co-clustered strongly by F measure.

Incorporated into the TCR beta cDNA libraries were unique molecular identifiers, which served to reduce PCR and sequencing biases. There were about 1 to 10 million T cells, and 510,000 or so cDNA molecules came from them. Each CDR3 protein is one row after TCRdb ran MiXCR on the PCR reads. Here the sample spans about 820,000 distinct CDR3 sequences, under 70% being singletons. Comment on this clonotype: Its cognate antigen is unknown.

This CDR3 region has 14 residues. The germline CDR1 and CDR2 sequences are DFQATT and SNEGSKA (reference sequence). This receptor was taken from a girl between 5 and 17 years old with multiple sclerosis. J is TRBJ2-3 and V is TRBV20-1; 11 bases agree with TRBD2. Sample: blood. CDR3 sequence reads: CSGLAGGPTDTQYF. As DNA, the CDR3 is TGCAGCGGGTTAGCGGGAGGGCCGACAGATACGCAGTATTTT.